A selection of T cell receptor beta chains follows, all from one sample in a study of metastatic and nonmetastatic thyroid tumors. MiXCR re-clonotyped the PCR reads for TCRdb. The sample consists of more than 40,000 clones, about 3.3% of them appearing once. Sequencing was carried out using blood. These receptors all come from a female donor with papillary thyroid cancer or a benign thyroid nodule (not recorded which). Some clones in this sample may be carry-over from other donors' samples. Both conserved end residues are part of each CDR3. A D gene is named only where the DNA matches it firmly. Clone sizes are given selectively: once, few, many, or a class where the clone is expanded.

CASDPSGQGYEQYF	TGTGCCAGCGATCCCTCGGGACAGGGATACGAGCAGTACTTC	TRBD1	few	TRBV28	TRBJ2-7
CASKGGDTGELFF	TGTGCCAGCAAGGGCGGGGACACCGGGGAGCTGTTTTTT	.	few	TRBV6-1	TRBJ2-2
CASSQDYPNYGYTF	TGCGCCAGCAGCCAAGACTATCCCAACTATGGCTACACCTTC	.	many	TRBV4-1	TRBJ1-2
CASSYLQGPQETQYF	TGTGCCAGCAGCTACTTGCAGGGACCACAAGAGACCCAGTACTTC	.	many	TRBV13	TRBJ2-5
CASSPRTSLSHNEQFF	TGTGCCAGCAGTCCCCGGACTAGTTTGTCTCACAATGAGCAGTTCTTC	TRBD2	.	TRBV6-2/TRBV6-3	TRBJ2-1
CASSPSGTGGIEQYF	TGTGCCAGCAGTCCTTCCGGGACAGGTGGTATAGAGCAGTACTTC	TRBD1	.	TRBV12-3/TRBV12-4	TRBJ2-7
CASGRDEGNTIYF	TGTGCCAGCGGCCGGGACGAGGGAAACACCATATATTTT	.	few	TRBV12-3/TRBV12-4	TRBJ1-3
CASSSPGKAVSSYEQYF	TGTGCCAGCAGCTCCCCCGGGAAAGCGGTTAGCTCCTACGAGCAGTACTTC	.	few	TRBV28	TRBJ2-7
CASSRTLFVTNYGYTF	TGTGCCAGCAGTCGGACACTTTTCGTGACTAACTATGGCTACACCTTC	.	many	TRBV6-1	TRBJ1-2
CASSLPGVSEQFF	TGTGCCAGCAGCTTACCGGGAGTCAGTGAGCAGTTCTTC	.	many	TRBV7-3	TRBJ2-1
CASSLGRGGAKNIQYF	TGCGCCAGCAGCTTGGGTAGGGGGGGAGCCAAAAACATTCAGTACTTC	.	many	TRBV5-1	TRBJ2-4
CASSSRTSSYEQYF	TGTGCCAGCAGCTCACGGACTAGCTCCTACGAGCAGTACTTC	TRBD2	many	TRBV5-5	TRBJ2-7
CASSLDSGSKYEQYF	TGTGCCAGCAGCTTAGACAGCGGGAGTAAGTACGAGCAGTACTTC	TRBD2	many	TRBV7-8	TRBJ2-7
CASRRRDQNTGELFF	TGTGCCAGCCGGCGCAGGGATCAGAACACCGGGGAGCTGTTTTTT	.	many	TRBV2	TRBJ2-2
CASSVRLPGAYEQYF	TGTGCCAGCAGCGTCCGACTACCCGGGGCCTACGAGCAGTACTTC	.	few	TRBV28	TRBJ2-7
CASSTGFVDTQYF	TGTGCCAGCTCTACAGGGTTTGTAGATACGCAGTATTTT	.	few	TRBV6-1	TRBJ2-3
CSAVGLAGGEQYF	TGCAGTGCGGTTGGACTAGCGGGAGGCGAGCAGTACTTC	TRBD2	.	TRBV20-1	TRBJ2-7
CASSPLAGGTDTQYF	TGTGCCAGCTCACCACTAGCGGGAGGGACAGATACGCAGTATTTT	TRBD2	.	TRBV6-4	TRBJ2-3
CASSYRGGAARDTQYF	TGTGCCAGCAGTTACCGTGGGGGAGCGGCGAGAGATACGCAGTATTTT	.	.	TRBV6-4	TRBJ2-3
CSARDGSSPLHF	TGCAGTGCTAGAGATGGGAGCTCACCCCTCCACTTT	.	few	TRBV20-1	TRBJ1-6
CASSYEGAGELFF	TGTGCCAGCAGTTACGAAGGGGCCGGGGAGCTGTTTTTT	.	many	TRBV6-1	TRBJ2-2
CAIRGTGGSGNTIYF	TGTGCCATCAGGGGGACAGGGGGCTCTGGAAACACCATATATTTT	TRBD1	many	TRBV10-3	TRBJ1-3
CASRSTGGNQPQHF	TGTGCCAGCCGATCGACAGGGGGCAATCAGCCCCAGCATTTT	TRBD1	many	TRBV28	TRBJ1-5
CASSLARAGTANTGQLFF	TGTGCCAGCAGTTTAGCTAGGGCGGGCACTGCGAACACCGGGCAGCTGTTTTTT	.	.	TRBV12-3/TRBV12-4	TRBJ2-2
CASSVGARDHQETQYF	TGTGCCAGCAGCGTAGGTGCAAGGGACCATCAAGAGACCCAGTACTTC	.	many	TRBV9	TRBJ2-5
CSASTGDYGYTF	TGCAGTGCTAGTACAGGGGACTATGGCTACACCTTC	TRBD1	.	TRBV20-1	TRBJ1-2
CASSQAVAYGNEQFF	TGTGCCAGCAGCCAAGCTGTTGCTTATGGCAATGAGCAGTTCTTC	.	many	TRBV4-2	TRBJ2-1
CASSLDGQGGQYF	TGCGCCAGCAGCTTGGACGGACAGGGTGGGCAGTACTTC	TRBD1	few	TRBV5-1	TRBJ2-7
CAWSPRESYEQYF	TGTGCCTGGAGTCCCCGGGAATCCTACGAGCAGTACTTC	.	few	TRBV30	TRBJ2-7
CATSRDFSSYNEQFF	TGTGCCACCAGCAGAGATTTTAGCTCCTACAATGAGCAGTTCTTC	.	many	TRBV15	TRBJ2-1
CASTSGTGGGQPQHF	TGTGCCAGCACCTCCGGGACAGGGGGCGGACAGCCCCAGCATTTT	TRBD1	many	TRBV2	TRBJ1-5
CASSGAGRVYTIYF	TGTGCCAGCAGTGGGGCGGGTAGGGTTTACACCATATATTTT	.	.	TRBV28	TRBJ1-3
CASRTPRDAEGYTF	TGTGCCAGCAGAACCCCCCGGGATGCGGAAGGCTACACCTTC	.	few	TRBV28	TRBJ1-2
CASRRQGANGQETQYF	TGTGCCAGCAGACGACAGGGGGCTAACGGGCAAGAGACCCAGTACTTC	TRBD1	.	TRBV25-1	TRBJ2-5
CASNQQGASGYTF	TGTGCCAGCAACCAACAGGGGGCGAGCGGCTACACCTTC	TRBD1	.	TRBV2	TRBJ1-2
CASSSRTGTSNQPQHF	TGTGCCAGCAGTTCACGGACAGGAACTAGCAATCAGCCCCAGCATTTT	TRBD1	many	TRBV27	TRBJ1-5
CASSLAVGWGRENTIYF	TGTGCCAGCAGCTTAGCGGTTGGCTGGGGGCGCGAAAACACCATATATTTT	.	many	TRBV7-8	TRBJ1-3
CASSLLGTSRYEQYF	TGTGCCAGCAGCCTCCTCGGGACAAGTAGATACGAGCAGTACTTC	.	.	TRBV11-1	TRBJ2-7
CASSMGRGSQPQHF	TGTGCCAGTAGTATGGGCAGGGGCAGTCAGCCCCAGCATTTT	.	.	TRBV19	TRBJ1-5
CAISESFASGTDTQYF	TGTGCCATCAGTGAGTCATTTGCTAGCGGGACAGATACGCAGTATTTT	TRBD2	medium-sized	TRBV10-3	TRBJ2-3
CSARDPLRTGDEQFF	TGCAGTGCTAGAGATCCCCTGAGAACCGGGGATGAGCAGTTCTTC	.	many	TRBV20-1	TRBJ2-1